This record concerns one TCR beta chain sequence. Everyone who took part was 18 to 89 years old, and they came from about two dozen US areas. Assignments of participants to cohorts depended upon their own reported clinical history. This sample is part of a study of blood T cell repertoires in COVID-19. Germline loops: CDR1 SGHTA, CDR2 FQGTGA. CDR3 length equals 15 residues. J lost 4 bases, V lost 2 bases, and 6 bases had no gene match. Measured with immunoSEQ multiplex PCR; TCRdb has only the in-frame clones, and not every one. This sample carries 100,000 to 150,000 clones, around four fifths of them seen once, and the ten largest clones take about 2.6%.

The J gene is TRBJ2-7, the V gene TRBV7-3, with 9 positions matching TRBD1. This clonotype originated in a man aged 40-49 years with acute COVID-19. Material for sequencing was PBMCs or T cells enriched from blood (not recorded which). CDR3 DNA sequence: TGTGCCAGCAGCTTAGCGGGACAGGGCTCGTACGAGCAGTACTTC. Protein: CASSLAGQGSYEQYF.